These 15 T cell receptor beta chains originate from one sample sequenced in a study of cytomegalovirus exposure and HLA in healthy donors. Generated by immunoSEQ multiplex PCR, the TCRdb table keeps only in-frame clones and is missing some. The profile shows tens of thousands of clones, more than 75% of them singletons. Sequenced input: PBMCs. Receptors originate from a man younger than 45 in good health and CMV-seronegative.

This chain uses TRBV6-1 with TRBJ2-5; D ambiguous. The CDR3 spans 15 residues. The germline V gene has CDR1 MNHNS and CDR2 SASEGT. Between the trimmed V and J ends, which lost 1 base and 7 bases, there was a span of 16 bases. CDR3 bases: TGTGCCAGCAGTGAAGGGTGGAGCGCATTGAGGACCCAGTACTTC. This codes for CASSEGWSALRTQYF.

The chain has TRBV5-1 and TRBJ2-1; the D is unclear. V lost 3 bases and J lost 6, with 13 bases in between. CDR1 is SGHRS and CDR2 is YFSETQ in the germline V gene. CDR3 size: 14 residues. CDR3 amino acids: CASSWAESRNEQFF. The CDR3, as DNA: TGCGCCAGCAGCTGGGCTGAGAGTCGCAATGAGCAGTTCTTC.

CDR3 coding DNA: TGTGCCAGCAGTGAATCGACAGGGAGCTCCTACGAGCAGTACTTC. This codes for CASSESTGSSYEQYF. The chain joins TRBV6-1 to TRBJ2-7, with 7 bases that match TRBD1. The CDR3 covers 15 residues. The junction had 4 bases not matched to a gene; V was cut back by 2 bases and J by 0 bases. Per germline, CDR1 MNHNS and CDR2 SASEGT.

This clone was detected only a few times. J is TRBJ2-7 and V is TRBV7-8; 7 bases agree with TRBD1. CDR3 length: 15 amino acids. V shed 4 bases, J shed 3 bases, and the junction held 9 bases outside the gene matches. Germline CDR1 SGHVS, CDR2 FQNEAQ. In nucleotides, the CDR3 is TGTGCCAGCAGCTCTACACCGGGACAGTACTACGAGCAGTACTTC. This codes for CASSSTPGQYYEQYF.

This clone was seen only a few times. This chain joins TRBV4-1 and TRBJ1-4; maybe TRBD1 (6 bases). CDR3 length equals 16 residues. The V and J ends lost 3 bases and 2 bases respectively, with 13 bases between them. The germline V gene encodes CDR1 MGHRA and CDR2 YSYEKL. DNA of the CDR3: TGCGCCAGCAGCCACGAACAGGGAATCACTAATGAAAAACTGTTTTTT. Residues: CASSHEQGITNEKLFF.

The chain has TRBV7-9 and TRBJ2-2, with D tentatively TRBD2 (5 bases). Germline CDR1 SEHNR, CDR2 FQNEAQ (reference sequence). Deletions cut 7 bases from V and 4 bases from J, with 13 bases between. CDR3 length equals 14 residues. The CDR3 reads CASTESGSTGELFF. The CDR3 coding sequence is TGTGCCAGCACCGAGTCGGGGTCCACCGGGGAGCTGTTTTTT.

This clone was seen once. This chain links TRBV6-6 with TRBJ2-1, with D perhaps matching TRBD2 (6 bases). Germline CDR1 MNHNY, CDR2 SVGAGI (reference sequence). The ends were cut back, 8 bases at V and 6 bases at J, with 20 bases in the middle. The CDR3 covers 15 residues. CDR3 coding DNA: TGTGCCAGCTCGAGTCCGGGACTTCGGCCCAATGAGCAGTTCTTC. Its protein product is CASSSPGLRPNEQFF.

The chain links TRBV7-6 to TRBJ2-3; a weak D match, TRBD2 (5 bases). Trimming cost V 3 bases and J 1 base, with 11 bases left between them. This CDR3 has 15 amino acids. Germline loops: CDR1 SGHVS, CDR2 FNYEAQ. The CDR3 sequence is CASSFPGSGTDTQYF. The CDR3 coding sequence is TGTGCCAGCAGCTTTCCGGGATCGGGCACAGATACGCAGTATTTT. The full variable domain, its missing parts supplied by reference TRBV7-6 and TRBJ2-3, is GAGVSQSPRYKVTKRGQDVALRCDPISGHVSLYWYRQALGQGPEFLTYFNYEAQQDKSGLPNDRFSAERPEGSISTLTIQRTEQRDSAMYRCASSFPGSGTDTQYFGPGTRLTVL.

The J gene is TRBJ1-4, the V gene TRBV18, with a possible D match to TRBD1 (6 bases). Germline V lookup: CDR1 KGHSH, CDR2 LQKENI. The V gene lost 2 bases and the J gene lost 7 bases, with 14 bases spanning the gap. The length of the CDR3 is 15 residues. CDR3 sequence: CASSPGGLRGEKLFF. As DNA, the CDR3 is TGTGCCAGCTCACCAGGGGGCCTAAGAGGTGAAAAACTGTTTTTT.

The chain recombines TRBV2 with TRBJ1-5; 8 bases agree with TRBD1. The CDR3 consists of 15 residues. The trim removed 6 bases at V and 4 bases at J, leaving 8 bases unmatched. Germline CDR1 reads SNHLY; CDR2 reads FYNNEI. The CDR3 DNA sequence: TGTGCCAGCAGCAGACAGGGGAGCAGAAATCAGCCCCAGCATTTT. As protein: CASSRQGSRNQPQHF.

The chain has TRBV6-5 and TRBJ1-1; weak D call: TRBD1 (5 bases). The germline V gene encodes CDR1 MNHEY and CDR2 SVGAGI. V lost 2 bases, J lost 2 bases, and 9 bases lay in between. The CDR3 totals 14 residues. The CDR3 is CASSYGRANTEAFF. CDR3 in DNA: TGTGCCAGCAGTTACGGCAGGGCTAACACTGAAGCTTTCTTT.

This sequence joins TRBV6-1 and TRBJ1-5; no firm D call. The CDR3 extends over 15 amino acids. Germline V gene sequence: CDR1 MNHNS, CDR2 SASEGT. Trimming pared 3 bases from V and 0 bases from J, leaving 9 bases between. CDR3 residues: CASSEHSYSNQPQHF. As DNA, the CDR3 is TGTGCCAGCAGTGAGCACTCCTATAGCAATCAGCCCCAGCATTTT.

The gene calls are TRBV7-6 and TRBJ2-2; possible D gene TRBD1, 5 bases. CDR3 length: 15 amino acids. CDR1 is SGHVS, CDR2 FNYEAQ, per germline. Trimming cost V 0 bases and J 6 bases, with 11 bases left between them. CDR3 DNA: TGTGCCAGCAGCTTAGCCGTACAGGATTCCGGGGAGCTGTTTTTT. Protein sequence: CASSLAVQDSGELFF.

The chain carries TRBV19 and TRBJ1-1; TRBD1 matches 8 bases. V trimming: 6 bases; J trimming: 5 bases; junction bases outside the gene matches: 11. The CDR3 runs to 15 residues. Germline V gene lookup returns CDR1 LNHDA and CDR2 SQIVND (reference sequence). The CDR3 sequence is CASSAGQGRLTEAFF. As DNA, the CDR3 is TGTGCCAGTAGCGCAGGACAGGGAAGATTGACTGAAGCTTTCTTT.

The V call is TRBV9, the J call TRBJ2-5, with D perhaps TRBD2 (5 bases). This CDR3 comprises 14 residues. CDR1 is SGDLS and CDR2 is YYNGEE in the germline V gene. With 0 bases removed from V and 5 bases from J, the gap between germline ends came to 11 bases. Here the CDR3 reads CASSVVPSRETQYF. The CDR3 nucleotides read TGTGCCAGCAGCGTAGTACCTAGCAGGGAGACCCAGTACTTC.